Below are 22 T cell receptor beta chains sequenced from a single sample in a study of neurological immune-mediated disorders. TCRdb redid the calling of the 5' RACE reads with MiXCR, one entry per CDR3 protein. Here the sample spans about 120,000 distinct CDR3 sequences, more than 2.5% being singletons. The sequencing sample was made of PBMCs. All receptors derive from a woman aged 25 to 39 with multiple sclerosis.

This clonotype was recorded at least ten times. This chain links TRBV7-8 with TRBJ2-7, with D perhaps matching TRBD1 (5 bases). The germline gives CDR1 SGHVS, CDR2 FQNEAQ. The CDR3 sequence is 14 residues long. V dropped 1 base and J dropped 2 bases, with 9 bases sitting between them. In DNA, the CDR3 is TGTGCCAGCAGCTTAGGACAGAGAACCTACGAGCAGTACTTC. This codes for CASSLGQRTYEQYF.

This chain uses TRBV7-2 with TRBJ2-3; 8 bases align to TRBD1. The germline CDR1 and CDR2 sequences are SGHTA and FQGNSA. The CDR3 runs 17 residues. The trim removed 1 base at V and 0 bases at J, leaving 6 bases unmatched. The CDR3, as DNA: TGTGCCAGCAGCTTAGTCGGTGGGACAGGAAGCACAGATACGCAGTATTTT. Protein sequence: CASSLVGGTGSTDTQYF.

In its sample, this clonotype was seen many times. This chain connects TRBV6-5 to TRBJ1-2, with 12 bases identical to TRBD1. This CDR3 is 16 amino acids long. Losses at the gene ends were 5 bases for V and 5 bases for J; bases not matched to a gene: 9. Germline loops: CDR1 MNHEY, CDR2 SVGAGI. CDR3 nucleotides: TGTGCCAGCAGTCCCGGGACAGGGGGCGCTTTTTATGGCTACACCTTC. Translation gives CASSPGTGGAFYGYTF.

The sample holds many counts of this clonotype. The chain has TRBV7-2 and TRBJ1-4; TRBD1 might be the D (5 bases). This CDR3 is 13 amino acids long. Germline CDR1 is SGHTA and CDR2 is FQGNSA. Trimming removed 1 base at V and 14 bases at J, with 14 bases between. The CDR3 spells CASSLDRTLGLFF. The CDR3 region has the DNA TGTGCCAGCAGCTTAGACAGGACCTTGGGGCTGTTTTTT.

In this sample, this clonotype turned up many times. This chain joins TRBV4-3 and TRBJ2-3, with TRBD2 matching over 14 bases. The CDR3 is 18 residues long. Germline CDR1 is LGHNA and CDR2 is YSLEER. V shed 4 bases and J 0 bases; nucleotides not matched to a gene: 6. The CDR3 nucleotides read TGCGCCAGCAGCCCGGGACTAGCGGGGGTCACTAGCACAGATACGCAGTATTTT. It encodes CASSPGLAGVTSTDTQYF.

This clonotype occurred many times. The chain couples TRBV5-1 to TRBJ2-3; D is possibly TRBD2 (6 bases). The CDR3 has 15 residues. The V gene lost 7 bases and the J gene lost 1 base, with 16 bases spanning the gap. The V gene's germline CDR1 is SGHRS and CDR2 YFSETQ. CDR3 DNA sequence: TGCGCCAGCTCTCTTAGCGGCCTAGGCACAGATACGCAGTATTTT. Protein product: CASSLSGLGTDTQYF.

This clonotype was seen repeatedly, ten times or more. The chain recombines TRBV12-3 or TRBV12-4 with TRBJ2-5; 7 bases align to TRBD1. This CDR3 is 15 amino acids long. V lost 7 bases, J lost 2 bases, and 10 bases stayed unmatched. The CDR3 loop is CASTKTGRSQETQYF. CDR3 DNA sequence: TGTGCCAGCACGAAGACAGGGCGATCACAAGAGACCCAGTACTTC.

This clonotype has a count of ten or more. V and J are TRBV7-6 and TRBJ2-7; 7 bases are shared with TRBD1. The CDR3 length is 15 residues. Germline V CDR1 and CDR2: SGHVS, FNYEAQ. The trim removed 5 bases at V and 2 bases at J, leaving 9 bases unmatched. CDR3 amino acids: CASSKRTGSTYEQYF. DNA of the CDR3: TGTGCCAGCAGCAAAAGGACAGGTTCAACCTACGAGCAGTACTTC.

This clonotype has ten or more counts. As DNA, the CDR3 is TGCGCCAGCAGCCATACAGGGGGGGAGCAGCCCCAGCATTTT. Protein product: CASSHTGGEQPQHF. The V and J genes are TRBV5-1 and TRBJ1-5, with TRBD1 matching over 8 bases. Per the germline V gene, CDR1 is SGHRS and CDR2 is YFSETQ. Trimming at V came to 4 bases and at J to 7 bases, leaving 7 bases not matched to a gene. The CDR3 loop spans 14 amino acids.

In its sample, this clonotype was seen many times. The chain recombines TRBV7-2 with TRBJ2-1, with 8 bases aligning to TRBD1. Losses at the gene ends were 6 bases for V and 5 bases for J; bases not matched to a gene: 6. Germline V gene lookup returns CDR1 SGHTA and CDR2 FQGNSA. CDR3 length: 14 amino acids. This CDR3 is CASRAGGFDNEQFF. The CDR3 nucleotides are TGTGCCAGCAGAGCAGGGGGCTTCGACAATGAGCAGTTCTTC. Full variable domain (outside the CDR3, taken from reference TRBV7-2 and TRBJ2-1): GAGVSQSPSNKVTEKGKDVELRCDPISGHTALYWYRQSLGQGLEFLIYFQGNSAPDKSGLPSDRFSAERTGGSVSTLTIQRTQQEDSAVYLCASRAGGFDNEQFFGPGTRLTVL.

This clonotype was seen many times. The chain combines TRBV7-6 with TRBJ2-6; tentatively, D is TRBD1 or TRBD2 (5 bases each). CDR3 size: 17 residues. V lost 4 bases, J lost 0 bases, and 13 bases lay in between. Germline V gives CDR1 SGHVS, CDR2 FNYEAQ. The CDR3 DNA follows: TGTGCCAGCAGCTATGGGACGGATGTCTCTGGGGCCAACGTCCTGACTTTC. It specifies CASSYGTDVSGANVLTF.

This clonotype was recorded many times. The germline gene is not matched at one end of the junction; a read error may be the cause. The rearrangement links TRBV20-1 to TRBJ2-3; D perhaps matches TRBD1 (6 bases). CDR3 size: 15 residues. Germline assignment: CDR1 DFQATT and CDR2 SNEGSKA (reference sequence). The CDR3 region is CSARGWGLGADTQYF. The CDR3 DNA follows: TGCAGTGCCAGAGGGTGGGGGCTGGGAGCAGATACGCAGTATTTT.

Ten or more counts support this clonotype. CDR3 nucleotides: TGCGCCAGCAGGACCGTGGGGGGAGATGATACGCAGTATTTT. It yields the protein CASRTVGGDDTQYF. The rearrangement joins TRBV5-1 to TRBJ2-3; D possibly corresponds to TRBD2 (6 bases). The CDR3 sequence is 14 residues long. Germline V lookup: CDR1 SGHRS, CDR2 YFSETQ. V lost 5 bases to trimming and J lost 6 bases, with 16 bases between them.

This clonotype was picked up many times. V gene TRBV10-3 combines with J gene TRBJ1-1; D is possibly TRBD1 (6 bases). In germline, CDR1 is ENHRY, CDR2 SYGVKD. The length of the CDR3 is 13 residues. Trimming stripped 4 bases from V and 7 bases from J, with 13 bases between. The chain's CDR3 is CAISVRQESEAFF. Here the CDR3 DNA reads TGTGCCATCAGTGTTCGACAGGAAAGTGAAGCTTTCTTT.

There are many counts of this clonotype. V is TRBV6-2 or TRBV6-3 and J is TRBJ2-5; tentatively, D is TRBD1 or TRBD2 (5 bases each). This CDR3 contains 12 residues. Germline CDR1 reads MNHEY; CDR2 reads SVGEGT. Trimming took off 6 bases at V and 5 bases at J, with 10 bases between the two ends. CDR3 protein: CASSHGTETQYF. CDR3 coding DNA: TGTGCCAGCAGCCACGGGACCGAGACCCAGTACTTC.

This clonotype was counted many times. CDR3 amino acids: CASSLEGMWETQYF. The CDR3 DNA follows: TGTGCCAGCAGCTTAGAGGGGATGTGGGAGACCCAGTACTTC. This chain joins TRBV7-6 and TRBJ2-5; tentatively, D is TRBD1 (5 bases). Between the trimmed V and J ends, which lost 1 base and 5 bases, there was a span of 11 bases. Germline CDR1 SGHVS, CDR2 FNYEAQ. This CDR3 region has 14 residues.

This clonotype was counted at least ten times. The rearrangement uses TRBV19 and TRBJ2-7; D is perhaps TRBD1 (6 bases). The CDR3 is 11 residues long. V was trimmed by 5 bases and J by 7 bases, leaving 9 bases between them. CDR1 is LNHDA and CDR2 is SQIVND in the germline V gene (reference sequence). In DNA, the CDR3 is TGTGCCAGTAGTCCTGGACAGGAGCAGTACTTC. As protein: CASSPGQEQYF.

This sequence joins TRBV7-9 and TRBJ1-1; maybe TRBD1 (6 bases). Germline lookup yields CDR1 SEHNR and CDR2 FQNEAQ (reference sequence). This CDR3 is 15 amino acids long. V shed 1 base and J shed 4 bases, with 13 bases lying between them. This CDR3 is CASSLDSGATTEAFF. The CDR3, as DNA: TGTGCCAGCAGCTTAGATTCAGGGGCGACCACTGAAGCTTTCTTT.

This clonotype showed up many times. J is TRBJ1-4 and V is TRBV7-2; tentative D call: TRBD1 (6 bases). V lost 5 bases and J lost 3, with 16 bases in between. CDR1 is SGHTA, CDR2 FQGNSA, per germline. There are 16 residues in the CDR3. The CDR3 region is CASSTQTGRPNEKLFF. CDR3 DNA: TGTGCCAGCAGCACCCAAACAGGGCGCCCTAATGAAAAACTGTTTTTT.

This clonotype was detected ten times or more. The V gene is TRBV6-5, the J gene TRBJ2-2; D gene uncertain. Germline CDR1 and CDR2: MNHEY and SVGAGI. V was trimmed by 2 bases and J by 6 bases, leaving 4 bases between them. There are 12 residues in the CDR3. CDR3 residues: CASSYDSGELFF. The CDR3 DNA reads TGTGCCAGCAGTTACGATTCCGGGGAGCTGTTTTTT.

This clonotype occurred many times. CDR3 amino acids: CASSWRLAEDTGELFF. CDR3 DNA sequence: TGTGCCAGCAGCTGGAGACTAGCGGAGGACACCGGGGAGCTGTTTTTT. The rearrangement links TRBV7-2 to TRBJ2-2; 9 nucleotides line up with TRBD2. This CDR3 spans 16 amino acids. Trimming removed 4 bases from V and 3 bases from J; junction bases left unmatched: 6. In germline, CDR1 is SGHTA, CDR2 FQGNSA.

This clonotype was picked up a small number of times. This chain connects TRBV12-3 or TRBV12-4 to TRBJ1-2; 11 bases agree with TRBD1. The CDR3 spans 17 residues. Germline trimming cut 4 bases from V and 8 bases from J; bases unmatched to any gene: 15. The CDR3 sequence: CASSYDRTGGSVGGYTF. The CDR3 DNA reads TGTGCCAGCAGTTATGACCGGACAGGGGGCTCTGTCGGCGGCTACACCTTC.